This TCR beta chain was recorded in a study of human thymus T cells. Sequencing used immunoSEQ multiplex PCR; TCRdb keeps in-frame clones, though not all of them. Seen here are about 130,000 clones, about 95% observed once, and the top ten hold around 0.025%. Resections from corrective heart surgery supplied the thymus tissue. Germline-derived CDR1 and CDR2 are SQVTM and ANQGSEA. The CDR3 length is 12 residues. V shed 7 bases and J 5 bases; nucleotides not matched to a gene: 5. The origin of this receptor is a boy in the first two years of life with a congenital heart defect but otherwise immunologically healthy. J is TRBJ1-1 and V is TRBV29-1; TRBD1 matches at 9 bases. Sequencing used thymus tissue. CDR3 nucleotides: TGCAGCGCCGGGACAGGGAAGACTGAAGCTTTCTTT. The encoded protein is CSAGTGKTEAFF.